The entry below describes one TCR beta chain. Its antigen is not known. The data were obtained in a study of PD-L1 blockade in urothelial cancer. Study-wide background: Individuals in the cohort had been given 0 to 3 earlier chemotherapy regimens. Blood analysis occurred 3 weeks (second dose) and 6 weeks after treatment start. General study points: At the 3-week point, tumor-associated blood clones expanded more in durable-benefit patients.

Time point described: pretreatment peripheral blood. Patients in the study were battling locally advanced or metastatic urothelial carcinoma. Assay: immunoSEQ multiplex PCR; the TCRdb copy retains only in-frame clones and omits some. The table shows 45,000 to 60,000 clones, with 85% occurring only once. The starting material was PBMCs, obtained around atezolizumab (anti-PD-L1) treatment. This clonotype originated in a man in his sixties or seventies with urothelial cancer.

The CDR3, as DNA: TGTGCCAGCAGCCAAGATTCGGGGACAGGGGATTGCACCTTC. Translating it yields CASSQDSGTGDCTF. This chain links TRBV4-2 with TRBJ1-2, with 10 bases matching TRBD1. The CDR3 extends over 14 amino acids. The V segment lost 0 bases and the J segment 13 bases; nucleotides outside the gene matches: 8. In germline, CDR1 is LGHNA, CDR2 YNFKEQ.